This TCR beta chain was observed in a study of T cell changes during pregnancy in multiple sclerosis. Unmatched junction bases numbered 12, after V lost 5 bases and J lost 3 bases. In germline, CDR1 is MNHEY, CDR2 SMNVEV (reference sequence). The CDR3 contains 17 residues. Produced via immunoSEQ multiplex PCR; TCRdb's table is partial and in-frame only. This table holds over 30,000 clones, about 91% found once. This clone was recorded once. Sequences were derived from CD4+ T cells from peripheral blood mononuclear cells, sampled in the third trimester of pregnancy. V gene TRBV27 combines with J gene TRBJ2-3; 9 nucleotides line up with TRBD2. This TCR derives from a female donor in good health, enrolled as a control in a pregnancy study. In DNA form, the CDR3 reads TGTGCCAGCAGTCTACTCGGGGGCGGGGGGGCAACAGATACGCAGTATTTT. Translation gives CASSLLGGGGATDTQYF.